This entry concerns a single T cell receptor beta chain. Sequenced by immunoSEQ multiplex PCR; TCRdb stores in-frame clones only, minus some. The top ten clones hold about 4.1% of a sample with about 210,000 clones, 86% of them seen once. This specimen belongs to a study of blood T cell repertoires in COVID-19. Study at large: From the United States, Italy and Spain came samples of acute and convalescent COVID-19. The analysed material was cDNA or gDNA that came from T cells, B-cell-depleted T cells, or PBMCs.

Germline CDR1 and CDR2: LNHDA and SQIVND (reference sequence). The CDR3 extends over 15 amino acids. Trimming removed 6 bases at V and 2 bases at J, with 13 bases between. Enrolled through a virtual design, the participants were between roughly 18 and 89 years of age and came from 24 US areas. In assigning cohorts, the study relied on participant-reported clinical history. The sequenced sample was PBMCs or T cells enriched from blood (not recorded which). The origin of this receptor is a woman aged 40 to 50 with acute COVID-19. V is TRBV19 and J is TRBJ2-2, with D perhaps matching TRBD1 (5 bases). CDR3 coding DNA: TGTGCCAGTAGAGTGGACACCCTTAACACCGGGGAGCTGTTTTTT. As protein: CASRVDTLNTGELFF.